This T cell receptor beta chain emerged from a study of vaccination and CD4 T cells after COVID-19. The overall study: Convalescent patients had positive nasal swab PCR results for SARS-CoV-2. Disease was mild in fewer than 10 and severe in one. The convalescents included six males and four females, and among them two were Hispanic while seven were Caucasian.

Broader study findings: Spike mono-reactive clones accounted for 304 of the 307 vaccine-specific clones found in convalescent patients.

Scientists ran DNA taken from cultured CD4+ T cells through the Oncomine TCR Beta short-read assay for sequencing. Genomic DNA was drawn out of CD4+ T cells grown in culture. TCRdb recomputed calls from the PCR reads with MiXCR, one row per CDR3 protein. Here the sample spans about 15,000 distinct CDR3 sequences, 65% to 75% being singletons. With regard to this clonotype: The antigen is undetermined.

Regarding treatment: roughly 11-day PBMC culture with coronavirus spike peptide pools or control peptides (ViraFEST assay). The source material was CD4+ T cells from blood, cultured in vitro. The TCR was taken from a human donor who had recovered from COVID-19.

CDR3 bases: TGTGCCACCAGTGATACAGGGCTCTATGGCTACACCTTC. Amino acid sequence: CATSDTGLYGYTF. J is TRBJ1-2 and V is TRBV24-1; D possibly corresponds to TRBD1 (6 bases). Germline V lookup: CDR1 KGHDR, CDR2 SFDVKD. V lost 3 bases, J lost 4 bases, and 8 bases lay in between. CDR3 length equals 13 residues.